The subject of this entry is one TCR beta chain. Its antigen is currently not known. Qualities for individual bases were not recorded, and no much larger clone is one base off. The library was built by means of the immunoSEQ multiplex PCR assay. TCRdb limited this immuneACCESS table to in-frame rearrangements with V and J called. A share of clones is missing; checked studies link under half to unresolved V genes, and the rest is unexplained. Counted in this sample were under 15,000 clones; 94% of them appeared once. The top ten clones comprise under 7.5% of the sample. The sample is drawn from a study of technical replicates of blood from a handful of donors (dated by TCRdb to 2015 to 2018). CDR1 SGHRS and CDR2 YFSETQ were looked up in the germline V gene. V gives up 4 bases and J gives up 3 bases, and the segment between their germline ends measures 14 bases. Its CDR3 holds 14 amino acids, cysteine through phenylalanine. Only the CDR3 part of the read is kept: 42 bases, read in frame from the first base.

The sequence was obtained from a human donor in good health. The sample comprised PBMCs. Rearrangement joined TRBV5-1 to TRBJ2-7; TRBD2 is possibly the D segment (6 matching bases). In nucleotide form, the sequence is TGCGCCAGCAGCCTTTGGGGACTCAACTACGAGCAGTACTTC. This yields the protein CASSLWGLNYEQYF.